Below, 21 T cell receptor beta chains from the same sample are listed, as sequenced in a study of T cells after yellow fever vaccination. MiXCR, run by TCRdb on the 5' RACE reads, gives a single entry per CDR3 protein. The sample includes about 300,000 distinct CDR3 sequences, under 5% of them seen just once. This material consisted of PBMCs, taken 5 days after the yellow fever booster vaccination. Receptor source: a man aged 18 to 35 who received the YFV17D yellow fever vaccine.

This clonotype was detected a few times. The chain employs TRBV5-1 and TRBJ2-2; 8 bases fit TRBD2. J gave up 3 bases and V 3 bases, and 16 bases lay outside the gene matches. Germline lookup yields CDR1 SGHRS and CDR2 YFSETQ. The CDR3 runs to 19 residues. DNA for the CDR3: TGCGCCAGCAGCTCCATTCCAACTTCGCGGGGGGTCGACACCGGGGAGCTGTTTTTT. Its translation: CASSSIPTSRGVDTGELFF.

This clonotype showed up just a few times. The chain carries TRBV20-1 and TRBJ1-2, with 10 bases that match TRBD1. Germline CDR1 and CDR2: DFQATT and SNEGSKA (reference sequence). The CDR3 consists of 14 residues. V gave up 0 bases and J gave up 4 bases; unmatched junction bases: 2. The DNA of the CDR3 is TGCAGTGCTAGAGATTGGACAGGGGGCTATGGCTACACCTTC. Its protein is CSARDWTGGYGYTF.

This chain uses TRBV7-2 with TRBJ2-5; D not certain. The CDR3 totals 13 residues. CDR1 and CDR2 from the germline V gene are SGHTA and FQGNSA. Trimming pared 5 bases from V and 4 bases from J, leaving 11 bases between. The CDR3 reads CASSPVLVETQYF. In DNA form, the CDR3 reads TGTGCCAGCAGCCCCGTTTTAGTAGAGACCCAGTACTTC.

This clonotype was recorded a few times. The rearrangement uses TRBV12-3 or TRBV12-4 and TRBJ2-3; the match to TRBD2 covers 10 bases. The CDR3 sequence is 15 residues long. The V and J ends lost 5 bases and 2 bases, in that order; junction bases with no gene match: 4. DNA for the CDR3: TGTGCCAGCAGTCCCACTAGCGGGGACACAGATACGCAGTATTTT. Protein sequence: CASSPTSGDTDTQYF.

V usage is TRBV20-1 and J usage is TRBJ2-5; 7 bases are a match to TRBD1. The germline CDR1 and CDR2 sequences are DFQATT and SNEGSKA (reference sequence). Trimming cost V 0 bases and J 5 bases; bases outside gene matches: 9. This CDR3 has 15 residues. The CDR3: CSARDLDRSSETQYF. DNA for the CDR3: TGCAGTGCTAGAGATCTGGACAGGTCATCCGAGACCCAGTACTTC.

This sequence joins TRBV4-3 and TRBJ2-5, with D unresolved. Trimming pared 0 bases from V and 4 bases from J, leaving 12 bases between. Looked up from germline, CDR1 is LGHNA and CDR2 is YSLEER. The CDR3 is 15 amino acids. CDR3 DNA: TGCGCCAGCAGCCAAGATTTGCGGAGACGAGAGACCCAGTACTTC. It codes for CASSQDLRRRETQYF.

The gene calls are TRBV24-1 and TRBJ1-1; no clear D. Trimming removed 6 bases from V and 6 bases from J, with 7 bases in between. Germline V gene lookup returns CDR1 KGHDR and CDR2 SFDVKD. CDR3 length: 11 residues. The CDR3 region has the DNA TGTGCCACCAGTTTCGGCTCTGAAGCTTTCTTT. Translated, it gives CATSFGSEAFF.

This clonotype turned up a few times. The chain is built from TRBV19 and TRBJ2-7; perhaps TRBD1 as D (6 bases). From germline, CDR1 is LNHDA and CDR2 SQIVND (reference sequence). This CDR3 has 16 amino acids. V lost 0 bases and J 3 bases, leaving 15 bases between the germline ends. CDR3 sequence reads: CASSIDPTGTSYEQYF. CDR3 sequence (DNA): TGTGCCAGTAGTATAGACCCGACAGGAACAAGCTACGAGCAGTACTTC.

This clonotype was detected only a few times. The V call is TRBV27, the J call TRBJ2-7, with a weak D call TRBD2 (6 bases). Germline CDR1 is MNHEY and CDR2 is SMNVEV (reference sequence). CDR3 length: 13 amino acids. V lost 4 bases and J lost 4, with 11 bases in between. This CDR3 reads CASSSKEGYEQYF. The CDR3 DNA reads TGTGCCAGCAGTTCTAAGGAGGGGTACGAGCAGTACTTC.

V is TRBV12-3 or TRBV12-4 and J is TRBJ1-5, with D hard to call. The V end was cut by 7 bases, the J end by 0 bases, with 10 bases between. The CDR3 length is 14 residues. Here the CDR3 reads CASTPDYSNQPQHF. CDR3 nucleotides: TGTGCCAGCACCCCAGATTATAGCAATCAGCCCCAGCATTTT.

The chain links TRBV5-1 to TRBJ2-5; 11 bases agree with TRBD2. The CDR3 extends over 16 amino acids. V was clipped by 3 bases and J by 2 bases; unmatched bases: 6. Germline CDR1 reads SGHRS; CDR2 reads YFSETQ. The CDR3, as DNA: TGCGCCAGCAGCTGGTGGGGACTAGCGGTACAAGAGACCCAGTACTTC. Translated, it gives CASSWWGLAVQETQYF.

At least ten counts were recorded for this clonotype. V and J are TRBV7-3 and TRBJ2-3; no clear D gene. Germline V gene sequence: CDR1 SGHTA, CDR2 FQGTGA. The CDR3 has 13 amino acids. V lost 0 bases and J 13 bases, leaving 14 bases between the germline ends. CDR3: CASSLTVASVKYF. The CDR3, as DNA: TGTGCCAGCAGCTTAACGGTGGCCTCCGTCAAGTATTTT.

This clonotype was seen a handful of times. The chain links TRBV7-2 to TRBJ1-5, with TRBD1 matching over 8 bases. V shed 5 bases, J shed 7 bases, and the junction held 4 bases outside the gene matches. This CDR3 contains 13 residues. The germline CDR1 and CDR2 sequences are SGHTA and FQGNSA. CDR3 protein: CASSQDRAQPQHF. CDR3 sequence (DNA): TGTGCCAGCAGCCAGGACAGGGCGCAGCCCCAGCATTTT.

Only a few counts were recorded for this clonotype. The chain is built from TRBV7-8 and TRBJ1-5; TRBD1 matches 10 bases. After removal of 6 bases from V and 2 bases from J, the junction contained 4 bases not matched to a gene. The germline gives CDR1 SGHVS, CDR2 FQNEAQ. This CDR3 region has 15 residues. The CDR3 DNA reads as TGTGCCAGCAGGCGCGGGACAGGGGGCAATCAGCCCCAGCATTTT. This encodes CASRRGTGGNQPQHF.

This clonotype occurred a few times. J is TRBJ2-7 and V is TRBV7-2; 7 bases align to TRBD1. V was clipped by 5 bases and J by 4 bases; unmatched bases: 11. Germline CDR1 SGHTA, CDR2 FQGNSA. This CDR3 has 15 amino acids. CDR3 bases: TGTGCCAGCAGCACGCCCTCGGACAGGCGATACGAGCAGTACTTC. This encodes CASSTPSDRRYEQYF.

The J gene is TRBJ1-6, the V gene TRBV5-6; D is unresolved. This CDR3 has 14 residues. Trimming removed 1 base from V and 8 bases from J, with 10 bases in between. Germline V gene sequence: CDR1 SGHDT, CDR2 YYEEEE. CDR3 DNA: TGTGCCAGCAGCTTGCGGGGTATCGATTCACCCCTCCACTTT. Translation gives CASSLRGIDSPLHF.

Only a few counts were recorded for this clonotype. The chain recombines TRBV4-3 with TRBJ2-5; 7 positions agree with TRBD2. From germline, CDR1 is LGHNA and CDR2 YSLEER. The V segment lost 6 bases and the J segment 1 base; nucleotides outside the gene matches: 5. The CDR3 has 14 residues. CDR3 sequence (DNA): TGCGCCAGCAGTTTCGAGCGGGGCCAAGAGACCCAGTACTTC. Residues: CASSFERGQETQYF.

The J gene is TRBJ1-2, the V gene TRBV20-1; D uncertain. CDR3 length equals 15 residues. The V end was cut by 0 bases, the J end by 2 bases, with 13 bases between. CDR1 is DFQATT, CDR2 SNEGSKA, per germline (reference sequence). CDR3 residues: CSARDQRQRNYGYTF. In DNA, the CDR3 is TGCAGTGCTAGAGATCAGAGGCAGCGGAACTATGGCTACACCTTC.

This clonotype appeared a few times. The genes are TRBV9 and TRBJ2-1, with D tentatively TRBD1 (6 bases). V was shortened by 2 bases and J by 10 bases, with 13 bases between the two germline ends. The CDR3 is made up of 13 amino acids. The germline CDR1 and CDR2 sequences are SGDLS and YYNGEE. CDR3 in amino acids: CASSVQGQGEQFF. CDR3 bases: TGTGCCAGCAGCGTCCAGGGGCAGGGAGAGCAGTTCTTC.

This chain joins TRBV6-1 and TRBJ1-2; D gene unclear. Germline V gives CDR1 MNHNS, CDR2 SASEGT. Trimming took off 7 bases at V and 2 bases at J, with 11 bases between the two ends. The CDR3 loop spans 13 amino acids. The CDR3 DNA sequence: TGTGCCAGCATGAAGAACTCCAACTATGGCTACACCTTC. Amino acid sequence: CASMKNSNYGYTF.

This clonotype was counted only a few times. The chain links TRBV3-2 to TRBJ2-4; the table's D call, TRBD2, was not checked against the DNA. TRBV3-2 is a pseudogene. The CDR3 loop spans 19 amino acids. CDR3 amino acids: CASKTRDERLNIPKNIQYF. The CDR3 nucleotides are TGTGCCAGCAAAACTCGGGACGAGAGATTGAATATCCCCAAAAACATTCAGTACTTC.